This T cell receptor (beta chain) was observed in a study of cytomegalovirus exposure and HLA in healthy donors. Study-wide points: Subsequent analysis of the 100 to 150 validation repertoires found a tendency for first-cohort TCR clusters to co-occur. The classifier, whose performance was assessed in both the original and validation cohorts, reportedly diagnosed cytomegalovirus status with high specificity and sensitivity.

The donors were in the approximately 120-subject validation cohort, distinct from the approximately 610-subject first cohort. On this clone: The target antigen is unknown.

The protocol was immunoSEQ multiplex PCR, while the TCRdb copy is restricted to in-frame clones and leaves out a portion. The table has some 160,000 clones, 88% seen once. The CDR3 is made up of 13 amino acids. Trimming left V 11 bases short and J 5 bases short, with 18 bases between. The V gene's germline CDR1 is MDHEN and CDR2 SYDVKM. The TCR originated in a man aged 18 to 29 in good health and CMV-seronegative. The gene calls are TRBV28 and TRBJ2-5; a weak D match, TRBD2 (7 bases). The sequencing sample was made of PBMCs. The CDR3 region is CASLGWGGETQYF. The CDR3 DNA is TGTGCCTCGTTAGGGTGGGGGGGCGAGACCCAGTACTTC.